Presented here are 16 T cell receptor beta chains from one specimen sequenced in a study of blood T cell repertoires in COVID-19. TCRdb's copy holds only in-frame clones and misses some; the assay was immunoSEQ multiplex PCR. The sample consists of 200,000 or so clones, around four fifths of them appearing once. The material sequenced was PBMCs or T cells enriched from blood (not recorded which). All receptors come from a woman aged 50 to 65 who had been exposed to COVID-19.

The CDR3 region is CASSRTGGDRNQPQHF. The CDR3, as DNA: TGTGCCAGCAGTAGGACAGGGGGCGATCGCAATCAGCCCCAGCATTTT. The genes are TRBV27 and TRBJ1-5, with 11 bases matching TRBD1. The V gene end was trimmed by 5 bases and the J gene end by 2 bases; junction bases not matched to a gene: 5. Germline loops: CDR1 MNHEY, CDR2 SMNVEV (reference sequence). This CDR3 has 16 residues.

The V call is TRBV10-2, the J call TRBJ1-2; unclear D gene. The CDR3 covers 13 residues. Germline CDR1 WSHSY, CDR2 SAAADI. The V end lost 3 bases, the J end lost 5 bases, and 10 bases lay between the germline ends. CDR3 residues: CASSESEAYGYTF. CDR3 bases: TGCGCCAGCAGTGAAAGTGAGGCTTATGGCTACACCTTC.

The V gene is TRBV29-1, the J gene TRBJ2-3; D unclear. The CDR3 is 10 residues long. V lost 7 bases and J lost 6, with 8 bases in between. Germline values: CDR1 SQVTM, CDR2 ANQGSEA. CDR3 coding DNA: TGCAGCGCGGGCCAGGATACGCAGTATTTT. Its translation: CSAGQDTQYF.

This clone occurred once. V is TRBV15 and J is TRBJ2-7; 7 nucleotides align to TRBD1. V lost 5 bases to trimming and J lost 7 bases; unmatched junction nucleotides: 11. This CDR3 spans 14 amino acids. CDR1 and CDR2 from the germline V gene are LNHNV and YYDKDF (reference sequence). The CDR3 sequence is CATSSRVTGVEQYF. In nucleotides, the CDR3 is TGTGCCACCAGCTCCCGGGTTACAGGGGTAGAGCAGTACTTC.

The chain couples TRBV5-1 to TRBJ1-3; D is unresolved. The CDR3 spans 15 residues. V was shortened by 5 bases and J by 4 bases, with 16 bases between the two germline ends. CDR1 is SGHRS, CDR2 YFSETQ, per germline. The CDR3 loop reads CASRSDSAAGNTIYF. In DNA form, the CDR3 reads TGCGCCAGCAGGTCCGACTCGGCGGCGGGAAACACCATATATTTT. The entire variable domain, with the rest obtained from reference TRBV5-1 and TRBJ1-3, is as follows: KAGVTQTPRYLIKTRGQQVTLSCSPISGHRSVSWYQQTPGQGLQFLFEYFSETQRNKGNFPGRFSGRQFSNSRSEMNVSTLELGDSALYLCASRSDSAAGNTIYFGEGSWLTVV.

This chain joins TRBV6-4 and TRBJ1-1; possible D gene TRBD1, 6 bases. Trimming took 2 bases from V and 5 from J, leaving 18 bases between them. CDR1 and CDR2 (germline): MRHNA, SNTAGT. CDR3 size: 16 residues. CDR3 nucleotides: TGTGCCAGCAGTGACACATTACAGGGCCAGGGGACTGAAGCTTTCTTT. This encodes CASSDTLQGQGTEAFF.

The gene calls are TRBV11-3 and TRBJ1-3; D unresolved. Germline V gene sequence: CDR1 SGHNT, CDR2 YENEEA. V lost 5 bases and J 0 bases, leaving 11 bases between the germline ends. The CDR3 has 15 residues. CDR3 loop: CASSVNSGSGNTIYF. For the CDR3, the DNA is TGTGCCAGCAGCGTGAACTCAGGCTCTGGAAACACCATATATTTT.

The chain has TRBV5-1 and TRBJ2-1; 9 bases match TRBD1. The V gene end was trimmed by 4 bases and the J gene end by 6 bases; junction bases not matched to a gene: 11. CDR1 is SGHRS, CDR2 YFSETQ, per germline. The CDR3 is 16 amino acids. Here the CDR3 DNA reads TGCGCCAGCAGCGAGTTGACAGGGGGACGGGGCAATGAGCAGTTCTTC. Amino acids: CASSELTGGRGNEQFF.

This clone appeared once. The V call is TRBV6-1, the J call TRBJ1-6, with 7 bases lining up with TRBD1. The CDR3 is 14 amino acids. V was clipped by 5 bases and J by 7 bases; unmatched bases: 5. Germline-derived CDR1 and CDR2 are MNHNS and SASEGT. The CDR3 region is CASSSGTANSPLHF. CDR3 bases: TGTGCCAGCAGTTCCGGGACAGCCAATTCACCCCTCCACTTT.

This clone was seen once. The chain is built from TRBV5-1 and TRBJ2-1; possible D gene TRBD1, 6 bases. The CDR3 runs 15 residues. Trimming took 4 bases from V and 4 from J, leaving 15 bases between them. Germline CDR1 and CDR2: SGHRS and YFSETQ. DNA of the CDR3: TGCGCCAGCAGCCAGAGGGACAAGGGATACAATGAGCAGTTCTTC. It is translated as CASSQRDKGYNEQFF.

This chain connects TRBV12-3 or TRBV12-4 to TRBJ2-7, with a weak D call TRBD2 (7 bases). The CDR3 sequence is 13 residues long. V was clipped by 5 bases and J by 4 bases, with 12 bases between them. CDR3 sequence reads: CASSLRGAYEQYF. CDR3 in DNA: TGTGCCAGCAGTCTACGGGGGGCTTACGAGCAGTACTTC.

This clone showed up just once. V usage is TRBV25-1 and J usage is TRBJ1-2, with 9 bases that match TRBD1. The CDR3 sequence is 14 residues long. Germline loops: CDR1 MGHDK, CDR2 SYGVNS. J was trimmed by 5 bases and V by 4 bases; bases with no gene match: 5. The DNA for the CDR3 is TGTGCCAGCAGTGGCGCCGGACAGGGGTATGGCTACACCTTC. Translation gives CASSGAGQGYGYTF.

This chain links TRBV5-4 with TRBJ2-7, with D possibly being TRBD2 (5 bases). Trimming removed 4 bases from V and 2 bases from J, with 10 bases in between. CDR3 length: 13 residues. Germline CDR1 reads SGHNT; CDR2 reads YYREEE (reference sequence). This CDR3 reads CASSNREAYEQYF. The CDR3, as DNA: TGTGCCAGCAGCAACCGGGAAGCCTACGAGCAGTACTTC. The full variable domain, with the rest looked up from reference TRBV5-4 and TRBJ2-7, is ETGVTQSPTHLIKTRGQQVTLRCSSQSGHNTVSWYQQALGQGPQFIFQYYREEENGRGNFPPRFSGLQFPNYSSELNVNALELDDSALYLCASSNREAYEQYFGPGTRLTVT.

The V gene is TRBV20-1, the J gene TRBJ1-1; no clear D. Germline assignment: CDR1 DFQATT and CDR2 SNEGSKA (reference sequence). The length of the CDR3 is 11 residues. CDR3 loop: CINREDTEAFF. The CDR3 nucleotides are TGCATCAATAGGGAGGACACTGAAGCTTTCTTT.

The chain links TRBV4-1 to TRBJ1-2; possible D gene TRBD1, 6 bases. The CDR3 contains 15 residues. Per germline, CDR1 MGHRA and CDR2 YSYEKL. V lost 0 bases and J 6 bases, leaving 14 bases between the germline ends. In nucleotides, the CDR3 is TGCGCCAGCAGCCAAGATCCTAACAGGGAACATGGCTACACCTTC. Protein: CASSQDPNREHGYTF.

DNA for the CDR3: TGCAGCGTCTCCCGTAGCGGGGGGGCAAAAAACAATGAGCAGTTCTTC. Translated, it gives CSVSRSGGAKNNEQFF. The V and J genes are TRBV29-1 and TRBJ2-1; 11 positions match TRBD2. The CDR3 covers 16 residues. V lost 6 bases and J lost 5; bases outside the gene matches: 12. The germline V gene encodes CDR1 SQVTM and CDR2 ANQGSEA.